A selection of T cell receptor beta chains follows, all from one sample in a study of blood T cells in healthy people across ages. One entry per CDR3 protein results from TCRdb running MiXCR on the 5' RACE reads. Among 1.8 million or so distinct CDR3 sequences listed, roughly two fifths were seen once. Source material: blood. The receptors originated from a human donor in good health. CDR3s include the opening cysteine and the closing phenylalanine or tryptophan. The D gene is left open where the match is weak. Size tells how often a clone was seen (once, few, many) or the class of an expanded clone, and some rows leave it out.

few,TRBD1,TRBJ2-1,TRBV7-9,CASSATGTGALVEQFF,TGTGCCAGCAGCGCCACCGGGACAGGGGCCTTGGTTGAGCAGTTCTTC
.,TRBD2,TRBJ2-7,TRBV2,CASNELAGRYEQYF,TGTGCCAGCAACGAGCTAGCGGGGAGGTACGAGCAGTACTTC
.,TRBD2,TRBJ2-1,TRBV5-4,CASSLEGGIWQFF,TGTGCCAGCAGCCTGGAGGGAGGGATATGGCAGTTCTTC
few,TRBD2,TRBJ2-7,TRBV6-2/TRBV6-3,CASSSRGSGGTSYEQYF,TGTGCCAGCAGCTCCCGGGGAAGCGGGGGAACGTCCTACGAGCAGTACTTC
few,TRBD2,TRBJ2-1,TRBV4-1,CASRGLAGYEQFF,TGCGCCAGCAGAGGACTAGCGGGGTATGAGCAGTTCTTC
.,.,TRBJ2-1,TRBV4-2,CASSELSSCNEQFF,TGTGCCAGCAGCGAACTGAGCTCCTGCAATGAGCAGTTCTTC
few,.,TRBJ2-1,TRBV5-6,CASSRLPPEVGNEQFF,TGTGCCAGCAGCCGCCTCCCACCTGAAGTGGGGAATGAGCAGTTCTTC
.,.,TRBJ2-1,TRBV15,CATSRVGEAIYNEQFF,TGTGCCACCAGCAGAGTCGGGGAGGCGATCTACAATGAGCAGTTCTTC
.,.,TRBJ1-6,TRBV20-1,CSARDIDSSSVNSPLHF,TGCAGTGCTAGAGATATCGACAGCTCTTCGGTCAATTCACCCCTCCACTTT
.,.,TRBJ2-3,TRBV15,CATSRQRGDTQYF,TGTGCCACCAGCAGACAGAGGGGGGATACGCAGTATTTT
.,TRBD2,TRBJ2-1,TRBV20-1,CSARDPPGLGQFF,TGCAGTGCTAGAGATCCTCCGGGACTAGGGCAGTTCTTC
.,.,TRBJ1-4,TRBV20-1,CSARGFLRTEFNEKLYF,TGCAGTGCTAGAGGTTTCCTACGGACAGAATTTAATGAAAAACTGTATTTT
.,.,TRBJ1-1,TRBV7-2,CASSLPGLRAYTEAFF,TGTGCCAGCAGCTTACCGGGTTTGAGGGCTTACACTGAAGCTTTCTTT
.,.,TRBJ2-3,TRBV5-1,CANSFSGRSTDTQYF,TGCGCCAACAGCTTCAGCGGCCGAAGCACAGATACGCAGTATTTT
many,.,TRBJ1-5,TRBV12-3/TRBV12-4,CASSWHGGNQPQHF,TGTGCCAGCAGTTGGCACGGGGGCAATCAGCCCCAGCATTTT
few,.,TRBJ2-4,TRBV15,CATSRVRGRGENIQYF,TGTGCCACCAGCAGAGTTAGGGGCAGGGGGGAAAACATTCAGTACTTC
.,TRBD2,TRBJ2-3,TRBV29-1,CSVGRLAGSTDTQYF,TGCAGCGTAGGAAGGCTAGCGGGTAGCACAGATACGCAGTATTTT
.,.,TRBJ1-1,TRBV5-6,CASSNGGPTEAFF,TGTGCCAGCAGCAATGGCGGTCCCACTGAAGCTTTCTTT
.,.,TRBJ2-1,TRBV20-1,CSARGSGLEQFF,TGCAGTGCTAGGGGGTCCGGGCTTGAGCAGTTCTTC
.,TRBD1,TRBJ2-3,TRBV20-1,CSVTGYGTDTQYF,TGCAGCGTGACAGGGTATGGCACGGATACGCAGTATTTT
.,.,TRBJ2-1,TRBV6-5,CASRGTWKDEQFF,TGTGCCAGCAGGGGGACTTGGAAGGATGAGCAGTTCTTC
few,.,TRBJ2-7,TRBV10-3,CAIRESTDEQYF,TGTGCCATCAGAGAATCTACGGACGAGCAGTACTTC
.,.,TRBJ1-1,TRBV20-1,CSARDTRGMNTEAFF,TGCAGTGCTAGAGATACCAGGGGCATGAACACTGAAGCTTTCTTT
many,.,TRBJ2-7,TRBV6-5,CASSLQGTSYEQYF,TGTGCCAGCTCCCTCCAGGGCACCTCCTACGAGCAGTACTTC
.,.,TRBJ2-7,TRBV11-1,CASSYSPRQQYEQYF,TGTGCCAGCAGCTATAGTCCCCGACAGCAATACGAGCAGTACTTC
.,TRBD2,TRBJ2-3,TRBV7-3,CASSPGGLPDTQYF,TGTGCCAGCAGCCCGGGGGGGCTCCCAGATACGCAGTATTTT
.,.,TRBJ2-3,TRBV24-1,CATSDFGSGIDTQYF,TGTGCCACCAGTGATTTTGGATCGGGGATTGATACGCAGTATTTT